This entry features one TCR beta chain sequence. These data belong to a study of Ad26.COV2.S vaccination and SARS-CoV-2 variants. Treatment: 15 to 20 received Ad26.COV2.S at low or high dose, single or two shots; about 5 received placebo; per-sample allocation not given. All samples were drawn on day 63, counting from the first vaccine or placebo injection. Clones were read by immunoSEQ multiplex PCR, and TCRdb kept only the in-frame ones, dropping some. The profile shows 200,000 to 250,000 clones, over 75% of them singletons. The V end was cut by 0 bases, the J end by 4 bases, with 10 bases between. The CDR3 extends over 15 amino acids. CDR1 is SGHTA and CDR2 is FQGNSA in the germline V gene.

This TCR came from a person between 18 and 65 years old who received the Ad26.COV2.S COVID-19 vaccine or a placebo. This specimen was peripheral blood, taken in a trial of Ad26.COV2.S vaccine versus placebo. V is TRBV7-2 and J is TRBJ2-1, with D unresolved. CDR3 region: CASSLASGPYNEQFF. Written as DNA, the CDR3 is TGTGCCAGCAGCTTAGCTTCAGGCCCTTACAATGAGCAGTTCTTC.